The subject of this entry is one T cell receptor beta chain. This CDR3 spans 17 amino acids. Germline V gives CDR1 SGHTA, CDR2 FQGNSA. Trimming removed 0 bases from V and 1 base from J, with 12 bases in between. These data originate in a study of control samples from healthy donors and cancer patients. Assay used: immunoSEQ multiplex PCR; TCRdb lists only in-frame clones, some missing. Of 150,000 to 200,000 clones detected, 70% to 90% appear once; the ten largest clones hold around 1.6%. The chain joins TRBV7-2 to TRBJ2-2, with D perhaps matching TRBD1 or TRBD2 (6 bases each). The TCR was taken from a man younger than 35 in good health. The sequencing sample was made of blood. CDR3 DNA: TGTGCCAGCAGCTTAGCCCCCGGGGGCCTGAACACCGGGGAGCTGTTTTTT. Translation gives CASSLAPGGLNTGELFF.